The present entry profiles one TCR beta chain with its context. Its antigen target is currently unknown. Qualities for individual bases were not recorded, and no much larger clone is one base off. Genomic DNA was extracted from sorted cells for sequencing of the TCRbeta CDR3 region. TCRbeta CDR3 regions were sequenced using the immunoSEQ Assay. TCRdb took over this immuneACCESS table, retaining in-frame rearrangements with V and J assigned. Such tables are incomplete; in checked studies, under half of the missing clones stem from an unresolved V gene, and the remainder is unexplained. This sample gives tens of thousands of clones in total; 84% of them show up just once. The ten largest clones add up to roughly 14% of the sample. CDR1 and CDR2, per the germline V gene, are MGHRA and YSYEKL. The CDR3 covers 15 residues, taking in both the cysteine and the phenylalanine. Left in the record is the CDR3 DNA by itself, 45 bases read in frame from the first base. Trimming takes 3 bases from V and 5 bases from J, and the germline ends sit 17 bases apart.

The data originate from a study of OX40 agonist ivuxolimab in advanced cancers. A note on the overall study: Ivuxolimab, which targeted the costimulatory receptor OX40 (CD134), was an agonistic, fully human IgG2 monoclonal antibody. Three dose-escalation patients achieved partial responses, one with hepatocellular carcinoma and two with cutaneous melanoma. Prior anti-PD-1, anti-PD-L1 or anti-CTLA-4 therapy was permitted, and checkpoint inhibitors had been received by approximately 39% of dose-escalation patients. Intravenous ivuxolimab was administered to patients every 2 weeks at six dose levels: 0.01, 0.1, 0.3, 1.5, 3 and 10 mg/kg. Of the roughly 54 patients in dose escalation, 19 had hepatocellular carcinoma, around 15 had melanoma, 9 had renal cell carcinoma and 9 had head and neck cancer. The monotherapy dose-escalation portion (N of about 50 patients) of the phase I ivuxolimab trial is reported in the paper. In the dose-escalation cohort, roughly 80% of patients were male, and the mean age was around 60 years, with a range of 23 to 79. Peripheral TCRbeta sequencing aimed to test whether ivuxolimab altered TCR sequence diversity and caused clonal T-cell expansion. The research as a whole found: After ivuxolimab, expanded clones were on average more numerous among CD8+ T cells than among CD4+ T cells. At doses of 0.1 to 3.0 mg/kg, clonal expansion of both CD4+ and CD8+ blood T cells was observed from baseline to week 6. Low levels of normalized T-cell clonal expansion were also shown by some nonresponding patients. The antigen specificity of the peripheral T cells that underwent clonal expansion was not determined. In partial responders in the 0.1-3.0 mg/kg groups, normalized peripheral clonal expansion was found to be among the lowest, especially among CD8+ T cells.

Patients with autoimmune disease history or receiving systemic immunosuppression were excluded from the trial. Peripheral blood for TCR sequencing was collected from all dose cohorts at baseline, on cycle 4 day 1, and on cycle 7 day 1. Samples came from an open-label, multicenter, first-in-human phase I dose-escalation trial of ivuxolimab. The trial enrolled adults with locally advanced or metastatic head and neck squamous cell, hepatocellular, melanoma or renal cell carcinoma. Before TCR sequencing, CD4+ T cells and CD8+ T cells from peripheral blood were sorted into separate populations. The sample consisted of CD4+ or CD8+ T cells sorted from blood, taken in a trial of the OX40 agonist ivuxolimab. This TCR came from an adult with an advanced solid tumor such as melanoma, head and neck, liver or kidney cancer. Here the chain combines TRBV4-1 and TRBJ2-7; TRBD2 is perhaps the D gene, given 7 matching bases. In nucleotides, the sequence is TGCGCCAGCAGCCAGAGGGGGGGTATGCTCGACGAGCAGTACTTC. This encodes CASSQRGGMLDEQYF.